A single sample gave rise to the 8 T cell receptor beta chains below, sequenced in a study of identical twins' blood T cells. A single record per CDR3 protein comes from TCRdb applying MiXCR to the 5' RACE reads. Of roughly 340,000 distinct CDR3 sequences listed, about 28% are singletons. The sequenced sample was PBMCs. Receptor source: a woman aged 18 to 55 in good health.

The chain is built from TRBV20-1 and TRBJ2-7, with 8 nucleotides matching TRBD2. The trim removed 0 bases at V and 0 bases at J, leaving 4 bases unmatched. CDR3 size: 15 residues. In germline, CDR1 is DFQATT, CDR2 SNEGSKA (reference sequence). CDR3 residues: CSARELADPSYEQYF. The CDR3 DNA reads as TGCAGTGCTAGAGAACTAGCGGACCCCTCCTACGAGCAGTACTTC.

Regarding this clonotype: A clone one base away is much larger, so this may be a read error. The gene calls are TRBV29-1 and TRBJ1-3, with D unresolved. CDR1 is SQVTM, CDR2 ANQGSEA, per germline. The CDR3 contains 14 residues. CDR3 DNA sequence: TGCATCGCCTACCCTGGGCCTACTGGAAACACCATATATTTT. Amino acid sequence: CIAYPGPTGNTIYF.

The CDR3 is CASSLAFFNEQFF. CDR3 coding DNA: TGCGCCAGCAGCTTGGCCTTTTTTAATGAGCAGTTCTTC. The chain joins TRBV5-1 to TRBJ2-1; no clear D gene. The CDR3 contains 13 residues. Trimming pared 0 bases from V and 7 bases from J, leaving 8 bases between. Per the germline V gene, CDR1 is SGHRS and CDR2 is YFSETQ.

The table lists this clonotype with a few counts. The chain has TRBV5-1 and TRBJ2-1; 8 nucleotides align to TRBD1. J was trimmed by 6 bases and V by 0 bases; bases with no gene match: 5. This CDR3 is built from 15 residues. Germline V lookup: CDR1 SGHRS, CDR2 YFSETQ. The CDR3 reads CASSLGQGSFNEQFF. The CDR3 DNA reads TGCGCCAGCAGCTTGGGACAGGGGAGTTTCAATGAGCAGTTCTTC.

This clonotype was seen only a few times. CDR3 sequence reads: CSARGSGGYTF. Here the CDR3 DNA reads TGCAGTGCTCGCGGGAGCGGGGGCTACACCTTC. This sequence joins TRBV20-1 and TRBJ1-2; no definite D call. The ends were cut back, 5 bases at V and 8 bases at J, with 12 bases in the middle. Germline V gene lookup returns CDR1 DFQATT and CDR2 SNEGSKA (reference sequence). The CDR3 consists of 11 residues.

A word on this clonotype: One end of the junction is discordant with germline, which a read error may explain. The CDR3 sequence: CSSSLLDVNSPLHF. In DNA, the CDR3 is TGCTCCAGCAGCCTACTCGATGTGAATTCACCCCTCCACTTT. The V and J genes are TRBV5-1 and TRBJ1-6; D not resolved. This CDR3 comprises 14 residues. CDR1 SGHRS and CDR2 YFSETQ come from the germline V gene. Looking up the rest from reference TRBV5-1 and TRBJ1-6 gives the full variable domain: KAGVTQTPRYLIKTRGQQVTLSCSPISGHRSVSWYQQTPGQGLQFLFEYFSETQRNKGNFPGRFSGRQFSNSRSEMNVSTLELGDSALYLCSSSLLDVNSPLHFGNGTRLTVT.

The chain recombines TRBV20-1 with TRBJ1-1; TRBD1 agrees at 9 bases. The CDR3 is 15 residues long. Germline V gene data show CDR1 as DFQATT and CDR2 as SNEGSKA (reference sequence). The trim removed 0 bases at V and 1 base at J, leaving 3 bases unmatched. In DNA, the CDR3 is TGCAGTGCTAGAGACTCGGGACAGGGGAACACTGAAGCTTTCTTT. Protein product: CSARDSGQGNTEAFF.

This clonotype came up a few times. This chain connects TRBV10-2 to TRBJ1-5; D unresolved. The CDR3 totals 16 residues. V was shortened by 6 bases and J by 2 bases, with 17 bases between the two germline ends. From germline, CDR1 is WSHSY and CDR2 SAAADI. The CDR3 loop reads CASSLSGPNGNQPQHF. CDR3 bases: TGCGCCAGCAGCCTTTCCGGGCCAAACGGCAATCAGCCCCAGCATTTT.